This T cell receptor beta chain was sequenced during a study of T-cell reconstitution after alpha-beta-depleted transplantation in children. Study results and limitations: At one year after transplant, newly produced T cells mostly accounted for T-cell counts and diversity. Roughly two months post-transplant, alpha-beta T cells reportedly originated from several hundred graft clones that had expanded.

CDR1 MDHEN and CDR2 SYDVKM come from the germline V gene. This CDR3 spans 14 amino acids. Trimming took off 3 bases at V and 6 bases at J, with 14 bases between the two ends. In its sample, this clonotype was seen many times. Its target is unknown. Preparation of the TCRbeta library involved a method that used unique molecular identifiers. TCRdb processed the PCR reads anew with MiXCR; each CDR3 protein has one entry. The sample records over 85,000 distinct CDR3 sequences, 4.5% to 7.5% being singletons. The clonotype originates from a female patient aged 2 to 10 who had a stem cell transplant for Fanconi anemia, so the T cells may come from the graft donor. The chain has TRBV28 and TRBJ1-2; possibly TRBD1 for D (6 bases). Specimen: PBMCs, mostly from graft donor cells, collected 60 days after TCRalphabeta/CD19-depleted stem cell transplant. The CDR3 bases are TGTGCCAGCAGTTTTAGTTGGGGGCCTCATGGCTACACCTTC. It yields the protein CASSFSWGPHGYTF.